This note documents a single T cell receptor (beta chain) sequence. This sample is drawn from a study of identical twins' blood T cells. Germline loops: CDR1 MNHEY, CDR2 SVGAGI. Trimming cost V 4 bases and J 5 bases, with 20 bases left between them. The CDR3 consists of 16 residues. MiXCR, run by TCRdb on the 5' RACE reads, gives a single entry per CDR3 protein. This table has fewer than 450,000 distinct CDR3 sequences, under 30% appearing once. This TCR came from a woman aged 18 to 55 in good health. The sequenced sample consisted of PBMCs. The gene calls are TRBV6-5 and TRBJ1-1; D is unresolved. DNA of the CDR3: TGTGCCAGCAGTTCCCTCCGGACGGCCCTCGGGACTGAAGCTTTCTTT. Amino acid sequence: CASSSLRTALGTEAFF.